This T cell receptor (beta chain) was captured by sequencing in a study of T cell repertoires in cytomegalovirus infection. TCRdb passed the reads through MiXCR, listing each CDR3 protein once. The table records around 300,000 distinct CDR3 sequences, around a tenth of them present only once. Germline values: CDR1 LGHNA, CDR2 YNFKEQ. The J segment lost 4 bases and the V segment lost 1 base, leaving 3 bases of the junction unmatched. CDR3 length equals 15 residues. This clonotype has a handful of counts. This receptor was taken from a human donor in good health (CMV status not recorded). Some clones in this sample may be carry-over from other donors' samples. The sample comprised PBMCs. The chain uses TRBV4-2 and TRBJ1-5; 8 nucleotides agree with TRBD1. The DNA of the CDR3 is TGTGCCAGCAGCCAAGTAAGACAGGGGAATCAGCCCCAGCATTTT. Translating it yields CASSQVRQGNQPQHF.